A selection of T cell receptor beta chains follows, all from one sample in a study of blood T cells in healthy people across ages. TCRdb passed the 5' RACE reads through MiXCR, listing each CDR3 protein once. Among 500,000 to 550,000 distinct CDR3 sequences, approximately 25% were seen once, and the ten largest hold roughly 9%. The same data also went into a second study, on T cells of mothers and their children.

Input material: blood. The receptors originated from a boy aged 5-17 years in good health. Each CDR3 is given with its conserved first and last residue. Fields, in order: clone size, D gene, J gene, V gene, CDR3 protein, CDR3 DNA. The D gene is left open where the match is weak. Size values are once, few and many counts, or a class for expanded clones, and some rows have none.

>-|TRBD1|TRBJ2-3|TRBV10-3
CAISATGASTDTQYF
TGTGCCATCAGTGCGACAGGGGCGAGCACAGATACGCAGTATTTT
>-|TRBD2|TRBJ2-7|TRBV7-3
CASSSRGLAGGSYEQYF
TGTGCCAGCAGCTCAAGGGGACTAGCGGGGGGATCCTACGAGCAGTACTTC
>few|-|TRBJ1-6|TRBV28
CASSARTVLRSSYNSPLHF
TGTGCCAGCAGTGCACGGACAGTCCTGAGGAGCTCCTATAATTCACCCCTCCACTTT
>many|-|TRBJ1-2|TRBV10-3
CAISEEQASYTF
TGTGCCATCAGTGAGGAACAGGCAAGCTACACCTTC
>-|TRBD2|TRBJ2-1|TRBV27
CASRAVTSPNEQFF
TGTGCCAGCAGGGCCGTGACTAGCCCCAATGAGCAGTTCTTC
>-|TRBD1|TRBJ2-7|TRBV7-3
CASSPMTGYGQYF
TGTGCCAGCAGCCCGATGACAGGGTACGGGCAGTACTTC
>-|-|TRBJ2-2|TRBV7-8
CASSPQEGPNTGELFF
TGTGCCAGCAGCCCCCAGGAGGGACCGAACACCGGGGAGCTGTTTTTT
>once|TRBD1|TRBJ2-3|TRBV7-2
CASSLMWTGWVDTQYF
TGTGCCAGCAGCTTAATGTGGACAGGGTGGGTAGATACGCAGTATTTT
>-|-|TRBJ2-7|TRBV7-9
CASSFSPFGTIYGQYF
TGTGCCAGCAGCTTCAGTCCGTTTGGGACAATCTACGGGCAGTACTTC
>many|-|TRBJ2-4|TRBV28
CASTLRGTNIQYF
TGTGCCAGCACCCTCCGGGGGACAAACATTCAGTACTTC
>-|-|TRBJ1-2|TRBV12-3/TRBV12-4
CASAETVYGYTF
TGTGCCAGTGCTGAGACTGTCTATGGCTACACCTTC
>-|TRBD2|TRBJ2-5|TRBV7-2
CASSLALGTSGQETQYF
TGTGCCAGCAGCTTAGCTTTGGGGACTAGCGGCCAAGAGACCCAGTACTTC
>-|-|TRBJ2-7|TRBV12-3/TRBV12-4
CASTPIGGIGLPYEQYF
TGTGCCAGCACCCCGATTGGAGGGATCGGACTACCCTACGAGCAGTACTTC
>-|-|TRBJ2-4|TRBV2
CASSDEGTAKNIQYF
TGTGCCAGCAGTGACGAGGGTACGGCCAAAAACATTCAGTACTTC
>once|TRBD2|TRBJ2-7|TRBV5-5
CASSYPPYMGLHSYEQYF
TGTGCCAGCAGCTATCCTCCCTACATGGGACTACACTCCTACGAGCAGTACTTC
>few|TRBD2|TRBJ2-1|TRBV10-3
CASGLAGWGDEQFF
TGTGCCTCGGGACTAGCGGGCTGGGGCGATGAGCAGTTCTTC
>-|-|TRBJ1-2|TRBV12-3/TRBV12-4
CASSLGSSRGYGYTF
TGTGCCAGCAGTTTAGGCAGCTCACGAGGCTATGGCTACACCTTC
>-|-|TRBJ1-1|TRBV28
CASSRPGGRRVVEAFF
TGTGCCAGCAGTCGCCCCGGGGGGCGCCGTGTGGTTGAAGCTTTCTTT
>-|-|TRBJ2-7|TRBV19
CASSQQGTYEQYF
TGTGCCAGTAGTCAACAGGGAACCTACGAGCAGTACTTC
>-|-|TRBJ1-2|TRBV28
CASSFLRRDGYTF
TGTGCCAGCAGTTTCCTCCGGAGAGATGGCTACACCTTC
>-|TRBD2|TRBJ2-3|TRBV20-1
CSAVVRKLAEGTADTQYF
TGCAGTGCCGTAGTTCGAAAACTAGCGGAGGGGACCGCAGATACGCAGTATTTT
>-|TRBD1|TRBJ2-6|TRBV27
CASPSPLDRVKAGANVLTF
TGTGCCAGCCCTTCCCCCTTAGACAGGGTCAAAGCTGGGGCCAACGTCCTGACTTTC
>-|-|TRBJ2-1|TRBV5-5
CASRTPWGRREFF
TGTGCCAGCAGAACTCCGTGGGGGCGCAGAGAGTTCTTC
>-|-|TRBJ2-3|TRBV9
CASSVEGTSTDTQYF
TGTGCCAGCAGCGTAGAAGGCACTAGCACAGATACGCAGTATTTT
>once|-|TRBJ2-3|TRBV6-5
CASSYYTGPGTDTQYF
TGTGCCAGCAGTTACTATACAGGCCCCGGCACAGATACGCAGTATTTT
>many|TRBD2|TRBJ2-5|TRBV4-3
CASSQDGAGGQETQYF
TGCGCCAGCAGCCAAGACGGAGCGGGGGGGCAAGAGACCCAGTACTTC
>few|-|TRBJ1-5|TRBV7-2
CASTRGLGNQPQHF
TGTGCCAGCACCCGGGGCCTGGGCAATCAGCCCCAGCATTTT
>few|-|TRBJ2-7|TRBV3-1
CASSPLRGEQYF
TGTGCCAGCAGCCCGTTGAGGGGCGAGCAGTACTTC